This TCR beta chain is drawn from a study of T cell changes during pregnancy in multiple sclerosis. The CDR3 runs to 13 residues. V lost 4 bases and J 0 bases, leaving 8 bases between the germline ends. Germline V CDR1 and CDR2: SGHRS, YFSETQ. TCRdb keeps only in-frame clones here, not all; method: immunoSEQ multiplex PCR. The sample has tens of thousands of clones, 85% to 95% seen once. The receptor was isolated from a female donor with multiple sclerosis, enrolled in a pregnancy study. The chain couples TRBV5-1 to TRBJ2-7; maybe TRBD2 (5 bases). Material: CD4+ T cells from peripheral blood mononuclear cells, obtained after pregnancy. The CDR3, as DNA: TGCGCCAGCAGCAGGGAGAGCTCCTACGAGCAGTACTTC. Its translation is CASSRESSYEQYF.